The 27 T cell receptor beta chains given below trace back to one sample, sequenced in a study of monozygotic twins with inflammatory bowel disease. Following a re-call of the 5' RACE reads, TCRdb has one entry per CDR3 protein and lacks DNA. This sample contains about 140,000 distinct CDR3 sequences. Input material: blood. The receptors here all came from a human donor with ulcerative colitis or Crohn's disease, or a healthy co-twin of an affected twin (not recorded which).

The gene calls are TRBV4-1 and TRBJ1-5; no DNA is available, so the TRBD1 call from TCRdb remains unchecked. This CDR3 has 15 amino acids. Germline loops: CDR1 MGHRA, CDR2 YSYEKL. CDR3 protein: CASSQDGAVNQPQHF.

V and J are TRBV5-1 and TRBJ2-7; lacking DNA, the TRBD2 call made by TCRdb goes unchecked. CDR1 SGHRS and CDR2 YFSETQ come from the germline V gene. CDR3 length equals 13 residues. The CDR3 loop is CASSRAITYEQYF.

This chain uses TRBV21-1 with TRBJ2-1. TRBV21-1 is marked as a pseudogene. The CDR3 runs 15 residues. CDR3 protein: CASSRKEGKYNEQFF.

The V gene is TRBV20-1, the J gene TRBJ2-5. This CDR3 comprises 13 residues. The germline CDR1 and CDR2 sequences are DFQATT and SNEGSKA (reference sequence). The CDR3 loop is CSGQRRFVETQYF.

The rearrangement links TRBV7-8 to TRBJ2-1; as DNA is missing, the TRBD2 call by TCRdb cannot be tested. The CDR3 runs to 19 residues. Germline loops: CDR1 SGHVS, CDR2 FQNEAQ. CDR3 loop: CASSRGLAGDSGAYNEQFF.

V is TRBV20-1 and J is TRBJ2-1; with no DNA, the TCRdb D assignment of TRBD2 cannot be verified. Per germline, CDR1 DFQATT and CDR2 SNEGSKA (reference sequence). The CDR3 totals 14 residues. CDR3 amino acids: CSASMLAGGDEQFF.

V and J are TRBV27 and TRBJ2-7; TCRdb picks TRBD2, but there is no DNA to check that call. Germline V lookup: CDR1 MNHEY, CDR2 SMNVEV (reference sequence). This CDR3 contains 15 residues. The CDR3: CASSLTPSGLYEQYF.

The chain recombines TRBV20-1 with TRBJ1-2; TCRdb outputs TRBD1, but without DNA this stays unchecked. The CDR3 consists of 14 residues. Germline V CDR1 and CDR2: DFQATT, SNEGSKA (reference sequence). This chain's CDR3 is CSARDTRGGDGYTF.

This chain joins TRBV9 and TRBJ1-1; as DNA is missing, the TRBD1 call by TCRdb cannot be tested. Germline loops: CDR1 SGDLS, CDR2 YYNGEE. The CDR3 totals 14 residues. The CDR3 sequence: CASSVTGVNTEAFF.

The rearrangement links TRBV3-1 to TRBJ2-7; TCRdb returns TRBD2, unconfirmable since there is no DNA. CDR3 length: 15 amino acids. Germline V gene lookup returns CDR1 LGHDT and CDR2 YNNKEL (reference sequence). The CDR3 sequence: CATQARTSGSREQYF.

This sequence joins TRBV6-4 and TRBJ2-1; there is no DNA to check the TCRdb D call of TRBD2. CDR3 size: 16 residues. CDR1 and CDR2 (germline): MRHNA, SNTAGT. CDR3 in amino acids: CASSDSVSGRADEQFF.

This chain connects TRBV6-2 or TRBV6-3 to TRBJ2-7. CDR1 is MNHEY, CDR2 SVGEGT, per germline. The CDR3 runs to 12 residues. This CDR3 reads CASSMSLYEQYF.

The J gene is TRBJ2-1, the V gene TRBV7-6. The CDR3 is 16 residues long. CDR1 is SGHVS, CDR2 FNYEAQ, per germline. The CDR3 spells CASSLVVRSSYNEQFF. The full variable domain, its missing parts supplied by reference TRBV7-6 and TRBJ2-1, is GAGVSQSPRYKVTKRGQDVALRCDPISGHVSLYWYRQALGQGPEFLTYFNYEAQQDKSGLPNDRFSAERPEGSISTLTIQRTEQRDSAMYRCASSLVVRSSYNEQFFGPGTRLTVL.

The chain couples TRBV7-6 to TRBJ2-5. The germline CDR1 and CDR2 sequences are SGHVS and FNYEAQ. There are 15 residues in the CDR3. CDR3 residues: CASSLQGLGQETQYF. Full variable domain (remainder filled in from reference TRBV7-6 and TRBJ2-5): GAGVSQSPRYKVTKRGQDVALRCDPISGHVSLYWYRQALGQGPEFLTYFNYEAQQDKSGLPNDRFSAERPEGSISTLTIQRTEQRDSAMYRCASSLQGLGQETQYFGPGTRLLVL.

The gene calls are TRBV28 and TRBJ1-5; TCRdb's D call, TRBD1, is unchecked because there is no DNA. The CDR3 is 16 amino acids. The V gene's germline CDR1 is MDHEN and CDR2 SYDVKM. CDR3 amino acids: CASSFLRTGRNQPQHF.

The V and J genes are TRBV6-2 or TRBV6-3 and TRBJ2-7; absent DNA, TCRdb's TRBD2 call cannot be checked. This CDR3 is 14 amino acids long. The germline V gene has CDR1 MNHEY and CDR2 SVGEGT. The CDR3 sequence is CASRLAVLSYEQYF.

The chain uses TRBV9 and TRBJ2-1; TCRdb proposes TRBD2, but this gene call is untestable without DNA. Germline V gives CDR1 SGDLS, CDR2 YYNGEE. CDR3 length: 15 residues. The CDR3 protein is CASSPSEASYNEQFF.

V is TRBV5-1 and J is TRBJ2-3; TCRdb designates TRBD1, a call that cannot be tested without DNA. This CDR3 spans 16 amino acids. Per germline, CDR1 SGHRS and CDR2 YFSETQ. The CDR3: CASSLALDSSTDTQYF. Looking up the rest from reference TRBV5-1 and TRBJ2-3 gives the full variable domain: KAGVTQTPRYLIKTRGQQVTLSCSPISGHRSVSWYQQTPGQGLQFLFEYFSETQRNKGNFPGRFSGRQFSNSRSEMNVSTLELGDSALYLCASSLALDSSTDTQYFGPGTRLTVL.

The chain employs TRBV20-1 and TRBJ1-1; without DNA, the TCRdb call of TRBD1 cannot be checked. Per germline, CDR1 DFQATT and CDR2 SNEGSKA (reference sequence). The CDR3 length is 15 residues. The CDR3 loop reads CSALPGAGMNTEAFF.

V gene TRBV7-2 combines with J gene TRBJ1-1. The V gene's germline CDR1 is SGHTA and CDR2 FQGNSA. The CDR3 length is 15 residues. CDR3 sequence: CASSPEITMNTEAFF. Filled out from reference TRBV7-2 and TRBJ1-1, the complete variable domain reads GAGVSQSPSNKVTEKGKDVELRCDPISGHTALYWYRQSLGQGLEFLIYFQGNSAPDKSGLPSDRFSAERTGGSVSTLTIQRTQQEDSAVYLCASSPEITMNTEAFFGQGTRLTVV.

The rearrangement uses TRBV24-1 and TRBJ1-2. The CDR3 is made up of 11 amino acids. Germline lookup yields CDR1 KGHDR and CDR2 SFDVKD. This chain's CDR3 is CATSDGYGYTF.

V usage is TRBV11-2 and J usage is TRBJ2-1; TCRdb calls TRBD2, which cannot be checked without DNA. The CDR3 length is 18 residues. Germline CDR1 and CDR2: SGHAT and FQNNGV. The CDR3 loop reads CASSLGRREIYSYNEQFF.

This sequence joins TRBV6-1 and TRBJ2-7. This CDR3 has 15 amino acids. The V gene's germline CDR1 is MNHNS and CDR2 SASEGT. The CDR3 spells CASSERRGSAYEQYF.

V is TRBV19 and J is TRBJ1-5; the TCRdb D gene call, TRBD1, has no DNA to confirm it. The germline gives CDR1 LNHDA, CDR2 SQIVND (reference sequence). The CDR3 totals 16 residues. The chain's CDR3 is CASTKMGQVSNQPQHF.

Here the CDR3 reads CASSYSWGVSTEAFF. V gene TRBV6-5 combines with J gene TRBJ1-1; TCRdb reports TRBD1, a call that lacks DNA to check it against. The V gene's germline CDR1 is MNHEY and CDR2 SVGAGI. The CDR3 is made up of 15 amino acids.

V and J are TRBV6-4 and TRBJ2-1; lacking DNA, the TRBD1 call made by TCRdb goes unchecked. CDR3 length equals 14 residues. Germline CDR1 reads MRHNA; CDR2 reads SNTAGT. The CDR3 sequence is CASSEGRWVDEQFF.

The chain combines TRBV6-1 with TRBJ1-2; TCRdb reports TRBD1, a call that lacks DNA to check it against. Germline CDR1 MNHNS, CDR2 SASEGT. The CDR3 runs 14 residues. CDR3 region: CASSVSGVYYGYTF.